This T cell receptor (beta chain) originates from a study of neurological immune-mediated disorders. Study-level information: Of the approximately 35 patients who had multiple sclerosis, around 30 had the relapsing-remitting form and 3 had the secondary progressive form. Points from the study as a whole: The multiple sclerosis repertoire cluster lacked an association with any feature, whether clinical or MRI. When repertoires were grouped phylogenetically, those of 18 of 34 multiple sclerosis patients fell into one related-CDR3 cluster, a possible signature. HTLV-1-associated myelopathy led in TCR clonal expansion, while multiple sclerosis ranked lowest, below healthy controls.

V was cut by 6 bases and J by 7 bases, with 15 bases left in between. CDR3 length equals 14 residues. MiXCR, applied by TCRdb to the 5' RACE reads, yields one record per CDR3 protein. The sample gives around 46,000 distinct CDR3 sequences, 1.9% of which show up once; less than 2.5% is in the top ten. This clonotype was seen at least ten times. As yet, its antigen is unknown. The clonotype originates from a woman between 40 and 55 years old with multiple sclerosis. The specimen sequenced was PBMCs. V gene TRBV12-3 or TRBV12-4 combines with J gene TRBJ1-4; D may be TRBD1 (6 bases). The CDR3 sequence: CASSPRGGVEKLFF. The CDR3 region has the DNA TGTGCCAGCAGCCCCAGGGGTGGGGTTGAAAAACTGTTTTTT.